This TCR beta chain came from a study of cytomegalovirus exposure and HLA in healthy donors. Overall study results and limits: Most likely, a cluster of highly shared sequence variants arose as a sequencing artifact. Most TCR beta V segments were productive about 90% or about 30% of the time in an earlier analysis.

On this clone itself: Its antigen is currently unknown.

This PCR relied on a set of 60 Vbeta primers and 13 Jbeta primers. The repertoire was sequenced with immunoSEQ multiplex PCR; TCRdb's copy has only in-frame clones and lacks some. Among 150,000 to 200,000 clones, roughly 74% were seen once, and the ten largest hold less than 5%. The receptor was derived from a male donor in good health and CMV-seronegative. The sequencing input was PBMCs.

The CDR3 loop reads CASSYSSGRGDQPQHF. The DNA for the CDR3 is TGTGCCAGCAGTTACTCGTCAGGGAGGGGGGATCAGCCCCAGCATTTT. This chain joins TRBV6-5 and TRBJ1-5; maybe TRBD1 (6 bases). This CDR3 is built from 16 residues. The germline CDR1 and CDR2 sequences are MNHEY and SVGAGI. The V gene lost 0 bases and the J gene lost 5 bases, with 14 bases spanning the gap.